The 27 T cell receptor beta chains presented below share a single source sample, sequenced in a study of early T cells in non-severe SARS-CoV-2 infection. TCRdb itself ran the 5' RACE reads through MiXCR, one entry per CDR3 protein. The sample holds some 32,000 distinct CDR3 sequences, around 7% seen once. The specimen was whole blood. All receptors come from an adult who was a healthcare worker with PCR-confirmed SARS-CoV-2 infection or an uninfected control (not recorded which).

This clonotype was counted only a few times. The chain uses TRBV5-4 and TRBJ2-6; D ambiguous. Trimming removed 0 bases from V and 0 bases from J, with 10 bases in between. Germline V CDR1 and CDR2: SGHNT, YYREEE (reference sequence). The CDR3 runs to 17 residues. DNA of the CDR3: TGTGCCAGCAGCTTGGCTGCTCTGGGCTCTGGGGCCAACGTCCTGACTTTC. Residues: CASSLAALGSGANVLTF.

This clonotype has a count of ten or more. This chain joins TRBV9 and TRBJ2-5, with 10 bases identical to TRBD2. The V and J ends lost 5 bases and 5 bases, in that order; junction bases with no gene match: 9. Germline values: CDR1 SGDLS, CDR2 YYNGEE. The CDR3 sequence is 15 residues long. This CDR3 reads CASSLSGRTEETQYF. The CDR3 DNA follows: TGTGCCAGCAGTCTTAGCGGGAGGACCGAGGAGACCCAGTACTTC.

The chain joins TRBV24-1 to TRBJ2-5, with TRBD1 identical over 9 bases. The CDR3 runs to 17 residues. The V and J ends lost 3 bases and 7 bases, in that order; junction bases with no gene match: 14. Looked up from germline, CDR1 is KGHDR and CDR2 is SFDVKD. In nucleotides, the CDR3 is TGTGCCACCAGTGATCCCCTCGGACAGGGGTCGTTAGGGACCCAGTACTTC. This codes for CATSDPLGQGSLGTQYF.

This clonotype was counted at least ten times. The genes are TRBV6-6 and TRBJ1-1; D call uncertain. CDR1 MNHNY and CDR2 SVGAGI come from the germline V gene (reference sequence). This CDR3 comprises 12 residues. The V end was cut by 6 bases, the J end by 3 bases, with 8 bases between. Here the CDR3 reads CASSAGYTEAFF. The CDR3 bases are TGTGCCAGCAGCGCAGGTTACACTGAAGCTTTCTTT.

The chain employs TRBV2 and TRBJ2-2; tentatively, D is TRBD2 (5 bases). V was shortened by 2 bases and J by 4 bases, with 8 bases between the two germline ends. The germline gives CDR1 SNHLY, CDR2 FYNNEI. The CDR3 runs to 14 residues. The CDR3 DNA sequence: TGTGCCAGCAGTGAACGAGGAGGCACCGGGGAGCTGTTTTTT. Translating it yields CASSERGGTGELFF.

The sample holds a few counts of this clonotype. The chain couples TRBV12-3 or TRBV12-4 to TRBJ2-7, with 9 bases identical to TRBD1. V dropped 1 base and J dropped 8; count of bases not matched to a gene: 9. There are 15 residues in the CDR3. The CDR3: CASSLGRSTGGKQYF. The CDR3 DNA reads TGTGCCAGCAGTTTAGGCCGATCGACAGGGGGGAAGCAGTACTTC.

The CDR3 protein is CATSRGGATNTEAFF. The CDR3 DNA is TGTGCCACCAGCAGAGGGGGGGCAACGAACACTGAAGCTTTCTTT. The V call is TRBV15, the J call TRBJ1-1; possible D gene TRBD1, 6 bases. The length of the CDR3 is 15 residues. Between the trimmed V and J ends, which lost 1 base and 1 base, there was a span of 10 bases. CDR1 is LNHNV, CDR2 YYDKDF, per germline (reference sequence).

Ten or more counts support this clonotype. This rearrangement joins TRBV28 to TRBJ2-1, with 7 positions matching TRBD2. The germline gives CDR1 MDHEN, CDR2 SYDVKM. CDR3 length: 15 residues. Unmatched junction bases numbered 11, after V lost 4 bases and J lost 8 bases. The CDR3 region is CASSSTHGGRDEQFF. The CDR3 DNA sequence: TGTGCCAGCAGTTCCACCCACGGGGGGAGAGATGAGCAGTTCTTC.

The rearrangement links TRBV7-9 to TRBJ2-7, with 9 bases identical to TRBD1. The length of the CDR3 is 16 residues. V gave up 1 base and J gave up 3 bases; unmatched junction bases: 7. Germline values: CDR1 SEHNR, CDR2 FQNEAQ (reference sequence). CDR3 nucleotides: TGTGCCAGCAGCTTAGTGCTGGGACAGGGTAACTACGAGCAGTACTTC. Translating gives CASSLVLGQGNYEQYF.

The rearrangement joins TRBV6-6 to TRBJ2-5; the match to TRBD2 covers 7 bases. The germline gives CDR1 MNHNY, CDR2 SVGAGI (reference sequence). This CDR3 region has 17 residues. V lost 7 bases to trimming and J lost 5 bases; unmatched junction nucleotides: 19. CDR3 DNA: TGTGCCAGCACCCTCACGCCAGTGGGAGGGCCGAATGAGACCCAGTACTTC. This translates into CASTLTPVGGPNETQYF.

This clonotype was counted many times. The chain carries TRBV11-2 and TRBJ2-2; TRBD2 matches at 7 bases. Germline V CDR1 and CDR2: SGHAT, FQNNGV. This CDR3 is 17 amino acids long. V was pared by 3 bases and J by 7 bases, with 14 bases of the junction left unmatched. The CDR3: CASSFAGDYRTVGELFF. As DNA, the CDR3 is TGTGCCAGCAGCTTCGCCGGGGACTACCGTACCGTCGGGGAGCTGTTTTTT.

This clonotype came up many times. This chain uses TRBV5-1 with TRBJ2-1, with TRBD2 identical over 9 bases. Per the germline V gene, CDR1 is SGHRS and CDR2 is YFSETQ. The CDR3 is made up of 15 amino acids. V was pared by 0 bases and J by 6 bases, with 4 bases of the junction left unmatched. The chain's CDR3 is CASSLDPSGINEQFF. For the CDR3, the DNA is TGCGCCAGCAGCTTGGATCCTAGCGGGATCAATGAGCAGTTCTTC.

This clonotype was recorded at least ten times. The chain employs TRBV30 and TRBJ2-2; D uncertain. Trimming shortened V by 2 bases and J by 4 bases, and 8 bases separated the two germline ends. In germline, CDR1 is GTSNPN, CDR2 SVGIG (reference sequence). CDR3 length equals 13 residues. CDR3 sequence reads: CAWSLGGTGELFF. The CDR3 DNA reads TGTGCCTGGAGTTTGGGTGGCACCGGGGAGCTGTTTTTT. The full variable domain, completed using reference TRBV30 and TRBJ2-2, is SQTIHQWPATLVQPVGSPLSLECTVEGTSNPNLYWYRQAAGRGLQLLFYSVGIGQISSEVPQNLSASRPQDRQFILSSKKLLLSDSGFYLCAWSLGGTGELFFGEGSRLTVL.

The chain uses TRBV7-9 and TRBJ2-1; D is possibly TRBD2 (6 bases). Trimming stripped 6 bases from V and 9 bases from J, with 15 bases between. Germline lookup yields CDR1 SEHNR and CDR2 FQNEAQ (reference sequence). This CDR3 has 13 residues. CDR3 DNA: TGTGCCAGCAGAGACCGTAGGGGAGGTGAGCAGTTCTTC. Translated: CASRDRRGGEQFF.

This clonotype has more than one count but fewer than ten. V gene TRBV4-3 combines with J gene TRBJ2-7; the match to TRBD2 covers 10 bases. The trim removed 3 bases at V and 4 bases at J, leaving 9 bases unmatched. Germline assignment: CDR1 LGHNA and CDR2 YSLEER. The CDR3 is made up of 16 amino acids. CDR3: CASSHDGAGGPYEQYF. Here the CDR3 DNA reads TGCGCCAGCAGCCATGACGGAGCGGGGGGGCCGTACGAGCAGTACTTC.

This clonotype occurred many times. This chain's CDR3 is CASSVFPGYNEQFF. In DNA, the CDR3 is TGTGCCAGCAGCGTATTCCCGGGATACAATGAGCAGTTCTTC. The V and J genes are TRBV9 and TRBJ2-1; D might be TRBD2 (5 bases). Per the germline V gene, CDR1 is SGDLS and CDR2 is YYNGEE. This CDR3 has 14 residues. The V and J ends lost 1 base and 4 bases respectively, with 9 bases between them.

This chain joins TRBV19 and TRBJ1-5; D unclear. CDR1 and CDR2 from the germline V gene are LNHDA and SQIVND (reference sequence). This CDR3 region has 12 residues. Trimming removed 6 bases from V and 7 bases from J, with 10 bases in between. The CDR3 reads CASSLLRQPQHF. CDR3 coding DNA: TGTGCCAGTAGCCTTTTAAGACAGCCCCAGCATTTT.

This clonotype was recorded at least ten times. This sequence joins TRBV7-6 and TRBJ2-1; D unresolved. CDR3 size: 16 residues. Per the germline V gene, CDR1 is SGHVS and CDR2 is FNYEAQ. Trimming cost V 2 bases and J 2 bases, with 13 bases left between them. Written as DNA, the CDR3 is TGTGCCAGCAGCTTACTTTTTCCTTCGACCTACAATGAGCAGTTCTTC. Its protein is CASSLLFPSTYNEQFF.

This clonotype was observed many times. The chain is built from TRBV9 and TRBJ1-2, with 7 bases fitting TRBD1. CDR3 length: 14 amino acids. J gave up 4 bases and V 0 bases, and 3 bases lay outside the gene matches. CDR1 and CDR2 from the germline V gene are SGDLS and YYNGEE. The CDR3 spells CASSVGGQSYGYTF. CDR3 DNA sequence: TGTGCCAGCAGCGTAGGGGGACAGTCCTATGGCTACACCTTC.

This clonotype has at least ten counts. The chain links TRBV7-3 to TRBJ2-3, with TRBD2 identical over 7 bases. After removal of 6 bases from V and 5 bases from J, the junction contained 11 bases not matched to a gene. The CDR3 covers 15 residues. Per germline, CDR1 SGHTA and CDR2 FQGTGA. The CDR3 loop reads CASSQLASGEDTQYF. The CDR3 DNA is TGTGCCAGCAGTCAACTAGCGAGCGGGGAAGATACGCAGTATTTT.

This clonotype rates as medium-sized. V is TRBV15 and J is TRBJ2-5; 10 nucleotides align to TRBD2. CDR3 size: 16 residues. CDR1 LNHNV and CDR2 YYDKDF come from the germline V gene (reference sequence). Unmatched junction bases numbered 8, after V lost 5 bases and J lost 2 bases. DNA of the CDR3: TGTGCCACCAGCCCGGATAGCGGGGGGATTCAAGAGACCCAGTACTTC. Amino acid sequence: CATSPDSGGIQETQYF.

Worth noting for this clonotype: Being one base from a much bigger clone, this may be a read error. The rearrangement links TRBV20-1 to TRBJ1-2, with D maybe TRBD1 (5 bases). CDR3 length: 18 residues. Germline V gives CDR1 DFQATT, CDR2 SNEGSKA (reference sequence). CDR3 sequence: CGARDHLLSGREPYGYTF. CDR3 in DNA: TGCGGTGCTAGAGATCACTTGTTGTCGGGACGGGAGCCCTATGGCTACACCTTC.

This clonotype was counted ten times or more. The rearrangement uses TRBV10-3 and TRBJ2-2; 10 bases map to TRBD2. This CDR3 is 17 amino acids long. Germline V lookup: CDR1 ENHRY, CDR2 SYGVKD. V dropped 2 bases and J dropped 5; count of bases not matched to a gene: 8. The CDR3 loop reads CAISERIAGGKTGELFF. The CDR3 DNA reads TGTGCCATCAGTGAGAGAATAGCGGGAGGCAAAACCGGGGAGCTGTTTTTT.

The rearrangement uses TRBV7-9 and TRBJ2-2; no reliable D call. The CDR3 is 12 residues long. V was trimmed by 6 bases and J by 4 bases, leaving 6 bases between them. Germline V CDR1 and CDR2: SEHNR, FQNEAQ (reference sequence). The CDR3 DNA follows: TGTGCCAGCAGGCGGAGCACCGGGGAGCTGTTTTTT. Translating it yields CASRRSTGELFF.

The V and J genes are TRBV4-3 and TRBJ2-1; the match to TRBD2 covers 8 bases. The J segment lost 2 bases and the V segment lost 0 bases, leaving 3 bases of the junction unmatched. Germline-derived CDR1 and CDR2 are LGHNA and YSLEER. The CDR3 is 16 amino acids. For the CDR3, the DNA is TGCGCCAGCAGCCAAGAACGGGGGGGCACCTACAATGAGCAGTTCTTC. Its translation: CASSQERGGTYNEQFF.

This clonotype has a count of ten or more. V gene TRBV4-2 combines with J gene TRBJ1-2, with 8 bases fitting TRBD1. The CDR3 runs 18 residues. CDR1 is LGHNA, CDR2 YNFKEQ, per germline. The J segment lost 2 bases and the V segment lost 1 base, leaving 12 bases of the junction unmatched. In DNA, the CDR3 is TGTGCCAGCAGCCAAGTCCCGAGCGGACAGGGCCAGAACTATGGCTACACCTTC. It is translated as CASSQVPSGQGQNYGYTF.

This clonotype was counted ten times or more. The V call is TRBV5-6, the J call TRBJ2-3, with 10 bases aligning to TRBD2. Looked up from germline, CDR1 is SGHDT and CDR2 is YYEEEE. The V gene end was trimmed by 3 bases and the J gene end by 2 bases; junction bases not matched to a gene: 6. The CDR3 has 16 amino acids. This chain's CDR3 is CASSSLGLADTDTQYF. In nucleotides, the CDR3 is TGTGCCAGCAGCTCACTCGGACTAGCGGACACAGATACGCAGTATTTT. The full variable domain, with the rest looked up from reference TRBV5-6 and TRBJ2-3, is DAGVTQSPTHLIKTRGQQVTLRCSPKSGHDTVSWYQQALGQGPQFIFQYYEEEERQRGNFPDRFSGHQFPNYSSELNVNALLLGDSALYLCASSSLGLADTDTQYFGPGTRLTVL.